These 8 T cell receptor beta chains originate from one sample sequenced in a study of siplizumab effects on memory and regulatory T cells. Method: immunoSEQ multiplex PCR; TCRdb's copy keeps in-frame clones and lacks some. The sample records approximately 120,000 clones, roughly 94% being singletons. The specimen was Tregs sorted from blood. The receptors come from a human donor in good health.

This chain joins TRBV7-9 and TRBJ2-2; TRBD1 aligns across 10 bases. The germline V gene encodes CDR1 SEHNR and CDR2 FQNEAQ (reference sequence). The CDR3 contains 15 residues. Trimming removed 5 bases from V and 5 bases from J; junction bases left unmatched: 5. The CDR3: CASSPWDRGTGELFF. DNA of the CDR3: TGTGCCAGCAGCCCCTGGGACAGGGGAACCGGGGAGCTGTTTTTT.

The rearrangement links TRBV19 to TRBJ2-1, with TRBD2 matching 10 bases. The CDR3 has 16 amino acids. The V and J ends lost 6 bases and 1 base, in that order; junction bases with no gene match: 6. The germline V gene has CDR1 LNHDA and CDR2 SQIVND (reference sequence). The CDR3 sequence: CASRTRTSGSYNEQFF. The DNA for the CDR3 is TGTGCCAGTAGGACGAGGACTAGCGGTTCCTACAATGAGCAGTTCTTC. Filled out from reference TRBV19 and TRBJ2-1, the complete variable domain reads DGGITQSPKYLFRKEGQNVTLSCEQNLNHDAMYWYRQDPGQGLRLIYYSQIVNDFQKGDIAEGYSVSREKKESFPLTVTSAQKNPTAFYLCASRTRTSGSYNEQFFGPGTRLTVL.

The chain couples TRBV5-1 to TRBJ2-7; TRBD2 aligns across 14 bases. The CDR3 spans 16 residues. V dropped 4 bases and J dropped 3; count of bases not matched to a gene: 6. In germline, CDR1 is SGHRS, CDR2 YFSETQ. DNA for the CDR3: TGCGCCAGCAGCCCGGGACTAGCGGGGGATAACTACGAGCAGTACTTC. This gives the protein CASSPGLAGDNYEQYF.

The chain combines TRBV6-6 with TRBJ2-7; TRBD1 matches 8 bases. Germline values: CDR1 MNHNY, CDR2 SVGAGI (reference sequence). The junction had 12 bases not matched to a gene; V was cut back by 8 bases and J by 3 bases. The length of the CDR3 is 15 residues. The CDR3 loop is CASYPSGTGNYEQYF. Here the CDR3 DNA reads TGTGCCAGCTATCCCTCCGGGACAGGTAACTACGAGCAGTACTTC.

The chain links TRBV10-3 to TRBJ2-2; D is uncertain. V shed 10 bases and J shed 4 bases, with 7 bases lying between them. Germline CDR1 ENHRY, CDR2 SYGVKD. The length of the CDR3 is 11 residues. CDR3 protein: CATYITGELFF. The CDR3 region has the DNA TGTGCCACCTATATCACCGGGGAGCTGTTTTTT.

The rearrangement uses TRBV6-6 and TRBJ2-7; D is ambiguous. Germline CDR1 and CDR2: MNHNY and SVGAGI (reference sequence). The CDR3 loop spans 15 amino acids. V lost 6 bases, J lost 2 bases, and 17 bases lay in between. The CDR3 DNA is TGTGCCAGCAGCTCGCTCGTCGGGTCTCCCTACGAGCAGTACTTC. This codes for CASSSLVGSPYEQYF.

The V gene is TRBV5-1, the J gene TRBJ2-3; the match to TRBD1 covers 8 bases. The CDR3 is made up of 15 amino acids. Trimming removed 5 bases from V and 3 bases from J; junction bases left unmatched: 8. The germline V gene encodes CDR1 SGHRS and CDR2 YFSETQ. The CDR3 region is CASRSTGGATDTQYF. DNA of the CDR3: TGCGCCAGCAGAAGTACAGGGGGTGCGACAGATACGCAGTATTTT.

For this clone: Other DNA sequences from this sample encode an identical CDR3 as well. The chain has TRBV7-3 and TRBJ2-1; TRBD1 matches at 10 bases. The CDR3 has 15 amino acids. V shed 2 bases, J shed 8 bases, and the junction held 6 bases outside the gene matches. Germline V CDR1 and CDR2: SGHTA, FQGTGA. This chain's CDR3 is CASSLQGQGMHEQFF. The CDR3 DNA reads as TGTGCCAGCAGCTTACAGGGACAGGGGATGCATGAGCAGTTCTTC.